This TCR beta chain stems from a study of blood T cell repertoires in COVID-19. At the level of the study: Material from acute and convalescent COVID-19 was sourced from the United States, Italy and Spain. The cDNA or gDNA used as material had been derived from T cells, B-cell-depleted T cells, or PBMCs.

Germline CDR1 reads MDHEN; CDR2 reads SYDVKM. V was pared by 1 base and J by 0 bases, with 12 bases between. The CDR3 extends over 16 amino acids. As processed by the authors: Nucleated cell counts were estimated from reference gene primer amplification. Libraries were prepared by immunoSEQ multiplex PCR; TCRdb keeps only in-frame clonotypes and omits some of them. V, J and clone size reflect that table, while D and trimming were determined from the DNA. The sample yields around 310,000 clones, around 87% seen once. One Seattle source followed patients from active infection through their disease course.

The receptor's source is a woman between 40 and 50 years old with COVID-19, enrolled during active disease. The chain employs TRBV28 and TRBJ1-1; TRBD1 might be the D (5 bases). The material sequenced was peripheral blood. The CDR3 loop is CASSLSWGGVNTEAFF. In DNA, the CDR3 is TGTGCCAGCAGTTTATCTTGGGGCGGGGTGAACACTGAAGCTTTCTTT.